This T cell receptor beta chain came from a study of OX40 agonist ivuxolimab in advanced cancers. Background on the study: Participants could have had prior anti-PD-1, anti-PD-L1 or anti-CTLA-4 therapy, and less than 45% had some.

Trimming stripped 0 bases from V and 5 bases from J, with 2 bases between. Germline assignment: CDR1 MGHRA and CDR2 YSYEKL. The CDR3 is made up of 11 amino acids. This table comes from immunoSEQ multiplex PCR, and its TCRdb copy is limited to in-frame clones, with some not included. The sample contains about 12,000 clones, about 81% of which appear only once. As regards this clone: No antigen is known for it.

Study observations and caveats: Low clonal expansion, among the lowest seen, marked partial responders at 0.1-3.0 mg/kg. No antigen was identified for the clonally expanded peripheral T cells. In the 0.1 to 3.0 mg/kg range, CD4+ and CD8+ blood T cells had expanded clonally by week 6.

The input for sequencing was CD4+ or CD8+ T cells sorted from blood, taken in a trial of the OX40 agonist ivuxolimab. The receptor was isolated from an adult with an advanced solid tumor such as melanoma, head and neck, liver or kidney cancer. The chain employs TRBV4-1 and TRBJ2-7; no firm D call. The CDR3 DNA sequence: TGCGCCAGCAGCCAAGACCACGAGCAGTACTTC. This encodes CASSQDHEQYF.